The 5 T cell receptor beta chains in this list originate from one sample, sequenced in a study of human T cells and chemical hapten exposure. TCRdb reanalysed the RACE reads using MiXCR and keeps one entry per CDR3 protein. The data contain approximately 60,000 distinct CDR3 sequences, 9.5% to 10% of them singletons. Time point specified: pre-sensitization, week 0. The treatment was: therapeutic diphenylcyclopropenone sensitization with weekly scalp DPC. Source: whole blood, taken in connection with sensitization to the hapten diphenylcyclopropenone (DPC). These receptors originate from a middle-aged man with alopecia areata. Some clones in this sample may be carry-over from other donors' samples.

The V gene is TRBV20-1, the J gene TRBJ2-1; perhaps TRBD2 as D (6 bases). V was cut by 6 bases and J by 0 bases, with 15 bases left in between. This CDR3 has 15 residues. Germline V gene data show CDR1 as DFQATT and CDR2 as SNEGSKA (reference sequence). This chain's CDR3 is CSAIKGTFSYNEQFF. CDR3 bases: TGCAGTGCCATTAAGGGGACTTTCTCCTACAATGAGCAGTTCTTC.

This clonotype was seen repeatedly, ten times or more. This rearrangement joins TRBV7-9 to TRBJ2-3, with D perhaps TRBD2 (5 bases). Germline loops: CDR1 SEHNR, CDR2 FQNEAQ (reference sequence). Trimming shortened V by 3 bases and J by 0 bases, and 13 bases separated the two germline ends. This CDR3 contains 16 residues. For the CDR3, the DNA is TGTGCCAGCAGCTTCGGGGATTTAACTAGCACAGATACGCAGTATTTT. It encodes CASSFGDLTSTDTQYF.

This clonotype was seen a handful of times. V is TRBV9 and J is TRBJ2-5; 7 bases map to TRBD1. CDR3 length equals 14 residues. The trim removed 0 bases at V and 5 bases at J, leaving 4 bases unmatched. Germline CDR1 and CDR2: SGDLS and YYNGEE. CDR3 sequence (DNA): TGTGCCAGCAGCGTAGAACAGGGGTTGGAGACCCAGTACTTC. It encodes CASSVEQGLETQYF.

This clonotype was seen ten or more times. The rearrangement uses TRBV5-4 and TRBJ2-2; unclear D gene. V lost 0 bases and J lost 4, with 7 bases in between. CDR1 SGHNT and CDR2 YYREEE come from the germline V gene (reference sequence). The length of the CDR3 is 14 residues. This CDR3 reads CASSLASTTGELFF. In nucleotides, the CDR3 is TGTGCCAGCAGCTTGGCTTCAACCACCGGGGAGCTGTTTTTT.

In this sample, this clonotype turned up a few times. V is TRBV20-1 and J is TRBJ2-1; 7 bases map to TRBD1. With 6 bases clipped from V and 3 bases from J, the junction kept 14 bases outside the gene matches. Germline-derived CDR1 and CDR2 are DFQATT and SNEGSKA (reference sequence). The CDR3 consists of 16 residues. The CDR3 region has the DNA TGCAGTGCCCCACCCGTCGAGACAGGGCTCTACAATGAGCAGTTCTTC. As protein: CSAPPVETGLYNEQFF.